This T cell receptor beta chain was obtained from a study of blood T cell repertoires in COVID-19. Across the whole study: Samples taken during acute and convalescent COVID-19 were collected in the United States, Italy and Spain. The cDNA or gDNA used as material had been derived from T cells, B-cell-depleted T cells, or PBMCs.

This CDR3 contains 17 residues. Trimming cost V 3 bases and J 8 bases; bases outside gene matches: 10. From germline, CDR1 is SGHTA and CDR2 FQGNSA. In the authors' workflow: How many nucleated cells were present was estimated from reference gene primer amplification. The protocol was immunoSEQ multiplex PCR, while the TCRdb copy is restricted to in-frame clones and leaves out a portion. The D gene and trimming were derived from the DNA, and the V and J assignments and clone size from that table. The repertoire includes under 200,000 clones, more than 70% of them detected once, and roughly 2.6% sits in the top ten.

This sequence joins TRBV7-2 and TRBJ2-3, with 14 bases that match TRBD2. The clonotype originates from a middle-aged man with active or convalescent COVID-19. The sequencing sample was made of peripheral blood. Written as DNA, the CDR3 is TGTGCCAGCAGCTTCGGACTAGCGGGGGGCTCCATTGGTACGCAGTATTTT. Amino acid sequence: CASSFGLAGGSIGTQYF. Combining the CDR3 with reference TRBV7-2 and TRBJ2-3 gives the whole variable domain GAGVSQSPSNKVTEKGKDVELRCDPISGHTALYWYRQSLGQGLEFLIYFQGNSAPDKSGLPSDRFSAERTGGSVSTLTIQRTQQEDSAVYLCASSFGLAGGSIGTQYFGPGTRLTVL.